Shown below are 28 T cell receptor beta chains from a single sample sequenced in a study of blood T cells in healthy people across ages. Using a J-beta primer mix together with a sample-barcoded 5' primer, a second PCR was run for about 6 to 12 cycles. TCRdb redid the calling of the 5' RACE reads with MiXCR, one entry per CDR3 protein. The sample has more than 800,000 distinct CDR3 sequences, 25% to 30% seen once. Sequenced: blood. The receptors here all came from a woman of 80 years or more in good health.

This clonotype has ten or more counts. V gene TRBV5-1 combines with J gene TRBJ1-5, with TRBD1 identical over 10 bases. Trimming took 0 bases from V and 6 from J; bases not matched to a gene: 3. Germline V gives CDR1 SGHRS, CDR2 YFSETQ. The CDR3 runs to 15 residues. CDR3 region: CASSLGQGAAQPQHF. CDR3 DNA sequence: TGCGCCAGCAGCTTGGGACAGGGGGCTGCTCAGCCCCAGCATTTT.

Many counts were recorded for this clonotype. In DNA, the CDR3 is TGTGCCAGCAGTGAAGCGATAGCGGGGGGGCCGCGGGGTACGCAGTATTTT. The encoded protein is CASSEAIAGGPRGTQYF. The chain combines TRBV2 with TRBJ2-3; 11 nucleotides agree with TRBD2. V lost 0 bases to trimming and J lost 8 bases; unmatched junction nucleotides: 10. Germline CDR1 is SNHLY and CDR2 is FYNNEI. The CDR3 is made up of 17 amino acids. The full variable domain, its missing parts supplied by reference TRBV2 and TRBJ2-3, is EPEVTQTPSHQVTQMGQEVILRCVPISNHLYFYWYRQILGQKVEFLVSFYNNEISEKSEIFDDQFSVERPDGSNFTLKIRSTKLEDSAMYFCASSEAIAGGPRGTQYFGPGTRLTVL.

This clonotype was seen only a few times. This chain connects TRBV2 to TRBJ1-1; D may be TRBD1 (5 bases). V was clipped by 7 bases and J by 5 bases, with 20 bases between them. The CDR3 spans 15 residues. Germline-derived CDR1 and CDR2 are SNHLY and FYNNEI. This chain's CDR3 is CASKGYSGGMTEAFF. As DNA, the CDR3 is TGTGCCAGCAAAGGATATTCGGGGGGGATGACTGAAGCTTTCTTT.

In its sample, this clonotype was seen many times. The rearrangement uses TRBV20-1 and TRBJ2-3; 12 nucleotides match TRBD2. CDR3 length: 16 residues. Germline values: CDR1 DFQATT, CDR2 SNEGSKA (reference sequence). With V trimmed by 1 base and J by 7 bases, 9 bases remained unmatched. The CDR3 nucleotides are TGCAGTGCTAGAGGGGTCGGACTAGCGGGGTTGAATACGCAGTATTTT. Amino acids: CSARGVGLAGLNTQYF.

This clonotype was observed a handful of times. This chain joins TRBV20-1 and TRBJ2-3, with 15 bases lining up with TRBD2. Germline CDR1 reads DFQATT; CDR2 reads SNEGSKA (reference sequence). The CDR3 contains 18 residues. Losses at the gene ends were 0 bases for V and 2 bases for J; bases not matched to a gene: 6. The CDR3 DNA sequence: TGCAGTGCTAGAGATCGGGGACTAGCGGGGGGCTCCACAGATACGCAGTATTTT. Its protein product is CSARDRGLAGGSTDTQYF.

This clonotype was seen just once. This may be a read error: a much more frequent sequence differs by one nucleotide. Written as DNA, the CDR3 is TGCAGTACTAGGAACTACCGGACTAGCGGGACCAAGAATGAGCAGTTCTTC. Its protein is CSTRNYRTSGTKNEQFF. The V gene is TRBV20-1, the J gene TRBJ2-1, with 12 bases lining up with TRBD2. This CDR3 region has 17 residues. Germline V gives CDR1 DFQATT, CDR2 SNEGSKA (reference sequence).

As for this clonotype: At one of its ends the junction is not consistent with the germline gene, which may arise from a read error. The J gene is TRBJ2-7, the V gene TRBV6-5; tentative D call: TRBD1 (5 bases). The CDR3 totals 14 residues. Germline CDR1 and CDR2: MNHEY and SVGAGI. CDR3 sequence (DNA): TGTGCCGGCAGTGACCAGGGATATTCCTACGAGCAGTACTTC. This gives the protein CAGSDQGYSYEQYF.

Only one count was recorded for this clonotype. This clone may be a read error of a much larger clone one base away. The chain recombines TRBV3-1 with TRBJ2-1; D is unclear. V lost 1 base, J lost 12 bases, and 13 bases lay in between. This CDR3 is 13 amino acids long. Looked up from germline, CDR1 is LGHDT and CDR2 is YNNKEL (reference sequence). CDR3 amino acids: CASSQGQLGTQFF. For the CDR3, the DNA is TGTGCCAGCAGCCAAGGCCAACTCGGAACGCAGTTCTTC.

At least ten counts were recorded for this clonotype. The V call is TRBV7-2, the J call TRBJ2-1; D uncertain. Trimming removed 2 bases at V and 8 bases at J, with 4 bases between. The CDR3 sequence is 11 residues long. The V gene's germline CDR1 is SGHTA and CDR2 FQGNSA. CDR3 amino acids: CASSLTHEQFF. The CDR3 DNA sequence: TGTGCCAGCAGCTTAACCCATGAGCAGTTCTTC.

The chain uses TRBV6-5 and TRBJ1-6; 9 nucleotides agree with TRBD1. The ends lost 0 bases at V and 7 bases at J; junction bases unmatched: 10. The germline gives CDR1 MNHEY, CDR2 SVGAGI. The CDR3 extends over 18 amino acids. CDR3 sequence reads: CASSYSAPDRGKNSPLHF. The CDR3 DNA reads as TGTGCCAGCAGTTACTCGGCCCCGGACAGGGGAAAGAATTCACCCCTCCACTTT.

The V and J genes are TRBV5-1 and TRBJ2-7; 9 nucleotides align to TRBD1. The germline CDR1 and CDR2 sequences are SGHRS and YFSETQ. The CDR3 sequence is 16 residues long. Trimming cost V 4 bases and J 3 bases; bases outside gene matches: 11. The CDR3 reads CASSPRQGQGNYEQYF. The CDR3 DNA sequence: TGCGCCAGCAGCCCACGACAGGGACAGGGCAACTACGAGCAGTACTTC.

Here the CDR3 DNA reads TGTGCCAGCAGCCAAGTGACTAGCGGTCCCAGCTCCTACAATGAGCAGTTCTTC. Translated, it gives CASSQVTSGPSSYNEQFF. The chain carries TRBV3-1 and TRBJ2-1; 9 bases agree with TRBD2. Trimming took 1 base from V and 0 from J; bases not matched to a gene: 7. Germline V lookup: CDR1 LGHDT, CDR2 YNNKEL (reference sequence). The CDR3 consists of 18 residues.

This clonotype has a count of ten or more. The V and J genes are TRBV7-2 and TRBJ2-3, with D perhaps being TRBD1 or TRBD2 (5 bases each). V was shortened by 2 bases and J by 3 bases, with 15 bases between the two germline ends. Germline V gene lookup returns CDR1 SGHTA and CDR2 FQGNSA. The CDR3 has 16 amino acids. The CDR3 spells CASSLMGVIGTDTQYF. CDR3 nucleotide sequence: TGTGCCAGCAGCTTAATGGGGGTAATCGGAACAGATACGCAGTATTTT. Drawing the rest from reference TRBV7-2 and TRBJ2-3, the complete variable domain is GAGVSQSPSNKVTEKGKDVELRCDPISGHTALYWYRQSLGQGLEFLIYFQGNSAPDKSGLPSDRFSAERTGGSVSTLTIQRTQQEDSAVYLCASSLMGVIGTDTQYFGPGTRLTVL.

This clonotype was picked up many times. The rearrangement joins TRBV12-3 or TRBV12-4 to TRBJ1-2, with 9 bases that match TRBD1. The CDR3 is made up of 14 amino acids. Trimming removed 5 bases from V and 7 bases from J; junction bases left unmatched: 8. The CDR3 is CASSPGQGGSGYTF. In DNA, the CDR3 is TGTGCCAGCAGTCCGGGACAGGGAGGGAGTGGCTACACCTTC.

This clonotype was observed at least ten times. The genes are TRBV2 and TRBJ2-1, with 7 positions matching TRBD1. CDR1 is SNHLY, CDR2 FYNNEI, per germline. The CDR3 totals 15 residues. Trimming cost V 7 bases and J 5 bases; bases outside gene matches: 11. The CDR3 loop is CASNNPRGYDNEQFF. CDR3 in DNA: TGTGCCAGCAATAACCCCAGGGGGTATGACAATGAGCAGTTCTTC.

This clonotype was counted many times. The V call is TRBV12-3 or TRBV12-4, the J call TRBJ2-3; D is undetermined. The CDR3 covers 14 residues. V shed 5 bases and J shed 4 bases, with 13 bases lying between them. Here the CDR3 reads CASSHRVGADTQYF. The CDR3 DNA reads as TGTGCCAGCAGTCATCGGGTGGGCGCAGATACGCAGTATTTT.

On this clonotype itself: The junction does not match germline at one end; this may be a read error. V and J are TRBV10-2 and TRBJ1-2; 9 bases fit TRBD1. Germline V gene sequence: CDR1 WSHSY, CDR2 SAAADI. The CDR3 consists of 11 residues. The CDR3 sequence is CASRGDRVSSF. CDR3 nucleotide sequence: TGCGCCAGCAGGGGGGACAGGGTATCTTCCTTC.

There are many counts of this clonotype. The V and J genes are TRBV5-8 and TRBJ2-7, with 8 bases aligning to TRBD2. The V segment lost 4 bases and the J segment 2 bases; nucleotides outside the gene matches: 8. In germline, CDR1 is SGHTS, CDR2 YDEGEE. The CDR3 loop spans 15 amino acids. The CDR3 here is CASSVSGSQTYEQYF. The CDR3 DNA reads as TGTGCCAGCAGCGTAAGCGGGAGTCAAACCTACGAGCAGTACTTC.

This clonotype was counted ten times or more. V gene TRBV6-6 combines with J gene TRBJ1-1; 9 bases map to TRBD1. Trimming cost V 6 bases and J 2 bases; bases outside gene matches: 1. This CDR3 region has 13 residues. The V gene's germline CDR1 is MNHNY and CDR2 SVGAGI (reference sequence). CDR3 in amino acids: CASRQGANTEAFF. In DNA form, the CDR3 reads TGTGCCAGCAGACAGGGGGCTAACACTGAAGCTTTCTTT.

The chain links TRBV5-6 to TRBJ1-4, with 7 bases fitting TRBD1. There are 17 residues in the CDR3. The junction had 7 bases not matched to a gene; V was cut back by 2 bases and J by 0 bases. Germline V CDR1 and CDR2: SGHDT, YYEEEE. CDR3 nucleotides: TGTGCCAGCAGCTTACTGACAGGGATTTCAACTAATGAAAAACTGTTTTTT. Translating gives CASSLLTGISTNEKLFF.

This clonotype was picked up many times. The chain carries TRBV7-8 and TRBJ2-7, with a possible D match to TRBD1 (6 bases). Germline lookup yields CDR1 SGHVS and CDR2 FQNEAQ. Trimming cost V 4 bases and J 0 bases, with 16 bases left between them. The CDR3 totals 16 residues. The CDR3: CASSSITGFTSYEQYF. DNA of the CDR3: TGTGCCAGCAGCTCTATAACAGGGTTTACCTCCTACGAGCAGTACTTC.

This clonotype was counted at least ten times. The CDR3 DNA is TGTGCCAGCAGCTTAAGACCTCCGGGACAGCCCTATGGCTACACCTTC. Translated: CASSLRPPGQPYGYTF. This rearrangement joins TRBV7-2 to TRBJ1-2; 7 nucleotides align to TRBD1. The V gene's germline CDR1 is SGHTA and CDR2 FQGNSA. There are 16 residues in the CDR3. Germline trimming cut 2 bases from V and 4 bases from J; bases unmatched to any gene: 10.

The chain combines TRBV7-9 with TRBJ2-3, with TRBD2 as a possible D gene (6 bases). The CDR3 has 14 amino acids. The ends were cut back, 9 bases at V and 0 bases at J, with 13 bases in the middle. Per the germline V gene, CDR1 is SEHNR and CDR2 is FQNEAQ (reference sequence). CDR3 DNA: TGTGCCAGTACGGCGGGGCCAAGCACAGATACGCAGTATTTT. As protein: CASTAGPSTDTQYF.

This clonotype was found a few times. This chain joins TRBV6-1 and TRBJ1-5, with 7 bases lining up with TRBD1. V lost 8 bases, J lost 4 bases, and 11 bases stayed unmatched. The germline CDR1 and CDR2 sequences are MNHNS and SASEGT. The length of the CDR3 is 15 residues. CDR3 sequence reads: CASSSDTGVNQPQHF. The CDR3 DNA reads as TGTGCCAGCTCAAGTGACACAGGGGTTAATCAGCCCCAGCATTTT.

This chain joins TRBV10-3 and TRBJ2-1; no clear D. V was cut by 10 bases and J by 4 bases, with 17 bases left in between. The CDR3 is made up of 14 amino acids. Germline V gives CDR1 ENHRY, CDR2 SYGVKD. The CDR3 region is CATKPRTEYNEQFF. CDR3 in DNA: TGTGCCACCAAGCCCCGGACGGAGTACAATGAGCAGTTCTTC.

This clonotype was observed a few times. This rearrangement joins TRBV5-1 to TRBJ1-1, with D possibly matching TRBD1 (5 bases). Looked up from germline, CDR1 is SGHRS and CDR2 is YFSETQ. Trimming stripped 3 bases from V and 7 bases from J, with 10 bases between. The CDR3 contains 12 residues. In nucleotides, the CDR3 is TGCGCCAGCAGCTATGGGGCGTATGAAGCTTTCTTT. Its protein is CASSYGAYEAFF.

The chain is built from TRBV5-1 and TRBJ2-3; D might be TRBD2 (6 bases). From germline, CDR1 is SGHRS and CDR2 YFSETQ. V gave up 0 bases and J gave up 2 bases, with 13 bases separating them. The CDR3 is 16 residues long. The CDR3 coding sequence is TGCGCCAGCAGCTTGGACGTTGGGGGGAACACAGATACGCAGTATTTT. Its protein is CASSLDVGGNTDTQYF.

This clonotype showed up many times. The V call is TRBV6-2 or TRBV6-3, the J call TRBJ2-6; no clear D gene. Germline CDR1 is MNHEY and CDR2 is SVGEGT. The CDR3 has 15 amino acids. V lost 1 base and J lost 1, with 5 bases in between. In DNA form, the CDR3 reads TGTGCCAGCAGTTACTATACATCTGGGGCCAACGTCCTGACTTTC. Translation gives CASSYYTSGANVLTF.